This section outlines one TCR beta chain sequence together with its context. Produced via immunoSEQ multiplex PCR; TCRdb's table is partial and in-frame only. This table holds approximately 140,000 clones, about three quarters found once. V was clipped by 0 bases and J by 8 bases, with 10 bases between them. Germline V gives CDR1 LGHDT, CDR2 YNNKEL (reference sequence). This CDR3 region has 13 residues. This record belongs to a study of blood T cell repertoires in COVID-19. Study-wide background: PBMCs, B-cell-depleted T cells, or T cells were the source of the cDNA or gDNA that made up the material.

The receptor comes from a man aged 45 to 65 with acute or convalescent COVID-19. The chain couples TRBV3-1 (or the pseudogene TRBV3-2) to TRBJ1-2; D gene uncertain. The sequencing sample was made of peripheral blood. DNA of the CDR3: TGTGCCAGCAGCCAAGATCAACTAGTGGGCTACACCTTC. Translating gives CASSQDQLVGYTF.